Below are 3 T cell receptor beta chains sequenced from a single sample in a study of breast tumors, draining lymph nodes, adjacent tissues. Axillary draining lymph nodes of breast cancer patients supplied the node samples. TCRdb recomputed calls from the multiplex PCR reads with MiXCR, one row per CDR3 protein. The sample contains approximately 130,000 distinct CDR3 sequences, more than 20% of which appear only once. Source material: axillary lymph node tissue. The source of these receptors is a female donor with breast cancer. Some clones in this sample may be carry-over from other donors' samples.

As regards this clonotype: One end of the junction varies from germline; a read error may be responsible. The V and J genes are TRBV9 and TRBJ2-7; 10 bases fit TRBD2. This CDR3 spans 15 amino acids. Germline CDR1 SGDLS, CDR2 YYNGEE. This chain's CDR3 is CASSFGLAVTCEQYF. The CDR3 nucleotides read TGTGCCAGCAGCTTTGGACTAGCGGTTACCTGCGAGCAGTATTTC.

This clonotype was seen at least ten times. This chain links TRBV19 with TRBJ1-4; D ambiguous. There are 15 residues in the CDR3. CDR1 and CDR2 (germline): LNHDA, SQIVND (reference sequence). Trimming left V 5 bases short and J 0 bases short, with 10 bases between. CDR3 residues: CASSARAATNEKLFF. DNA for the CDR3: TGTGCCAGTAGTGCCCGCGCTGCAACTAATGAAAAACTGTTTTTT.

To note about this clonotype: A much larger clone is a single base away; this may be a read error. The chain couples TRBV12-3 or TRBV12-4 to TRBJ2-2, with D tentatively TRBD1 or TRBD2 (5 bases each). The length of the CDR3 is 13 residues. CDR3 sequence: CASTSDWDGEPFF. CDR3 coding DNA: TGTGCCAGCACATCAGACTGGGACGGGGAGCCGTTTTTT.